The 25 T cell receptor beta chains in this list originate from one sample, sequenced in a study of T cell repertoires in cytomegalovirus infection. One entry per CDR3 protein results from TCRdb running MiXCR on the reads. Of about 260,000 distinct CDR3 sequences in the sample, roughly 10% were seen once. The sequenced sample consisted of PBMCs. These receptors all stem from a human donor in good health (CMV status not recorded). Some clones in this sample may be carry-over from other donors' samples.

The rearrangement joins TRBV4-3 to TRBJ2-2; TRBD2 agrees at 9 bases. Germline CDR1 is LGHNA and CDR2 is YSLEER. CDR3 length equals 18 residues. Trimming cost V 0 bases and J 3 bases; bases outside gene matches: 8. CDR3 loop: CASSQDMASGAYTGELFF. The CDR3 nucleotides read TGCGCCAGCAGCCAAGATATGGCTAGCGGGGCCTACACCGGGGAGCTGTTTTTT.

This clonotype was seen ten or more times. The CDR3 protein is CASSWGPSGGETQYF. Here the CDR3 DNA reads TGTGCCAGCAGCTGGGGTCCTAGCGGGGGAGAGACCCAGTACTTC. The J gene is TRBJ2-5, the V gene TRBV11-2, with TRBD2 matching 10 bases. V trimming: 4 bases; J trimming: 4 bases; junction bases outside the gene matches: 6. This CDR3 has 15 amino acids. Germline CDR1 reads SGHAT; CDR2 reads FQNNGV.

The CDR3 spells CASSHRDGWGTEAFF. Here the CDR3 DNA reads TGCGCCAGCAGCCACCGGGACGGCTGGGGCACTGAAGCTTTCTTT. This chain uses TRBV5-1 with TRBJ1-1; perhaps TRBD1 as D (5 bases). The CDR3 contains 15 residues. Germline lookup yields CDR1 SGHRS and CDR2 YFSETQ. Between the trimmed V and J ends, which lost 4 bases and 4 bases, there was a span of 17 bases.

This clonotype has a count of ten or more. V usage is TRBV4-1 and J usage is TRBJ1-3; D is uncertain. V lost 0 bases and J lost 2, with 11 bases in between. CDR1 MGHRA and CDR2 YSYEKL come from the germline V gene. This CDR3 has 16 residues. CDR3 DNA: TGCGCCAGCAGCCAAGATATGTTCGGGACTGGAAACACCATATATTTT. Protein sequence: CASSQDMFGTGNTIYF.

This clonotype was found a few times. This rearrangement joins TRBV20-1 to TRBJ1-5; D perhaps matches TRBD1 (5 bases). The V end lost 5 bases, the J end lost 0 bases, and 14 bases lay between the germline ends. The germline gives CDR1 DFQATT, CDR2 SNEGSKA (reference sequence). The CDR3 has 15 amino acids. The CDR3 DNA reads as TGCAGTGCTGGCGGGGGACCCTATAGCAATCAGCCCCAGCATTTT. Its translation is CSAGGGPYSNQPQHF.

This clonotype appeared many times. The chain combines TRBV5-1 with TRBJ1-4; a weak D match, TRBD1 (5 bases). Trimming pared 0 bases from V and 7 bases from J, leaving 10 bases between. The CDR3 consists of 14 residues. CDR1 is SGHRS and CDR2 is YFSETQ in the germline V gene. CDR3 sequence: CASSLGQGGEKLFF. In DNA, the CDR3 is TGCGCCAGCAGCTTGGGCCAGGGTGGTGAAAAACTGTTTTTT.

This clonotype appeared many times. J is TRBJ1-2 and V is TRBV7-6, with 9 bases identical to TRBD1. Trimming at V came to 4 bases and at J to 4 bases, leaving 7 bases not matched to a gene. Germline values: CDR1 SGHVS, CDR2 FNYEAQ. The CDR3 totals 15 residues. The CDR3 reads CASSSQTGGGYGYTF. Here the CDR3 DNA reads TGTGCCAGCAGCTCTCAGACAGGGGGAGGCTATGGCTACACCTTC. The whole variable domain, filled in from reference TRBV7-6 and TRBJ1-2, reads GAGVSQSPRYKVTKRGQDVALRCDPISGHVSLYWYRQALGQGPEFLTYFNYEAQQDKSGLPNDRFSAERPEGSISTLTIQRTEQRDSAMYRCASSSQTGGGYGYTFGSGTRLTVV.

This clonotype was detected many times. The CDR3, as DNA: TGTGCCAGCAGCCGACTTGATGCCTACGAGCAGTACTTC. This codes for CASSRLDAYEQYF. This chain connects TRBV7-2 to TRBJ2-7; no firm D call. CDR1 SGHTA and CDR2 FQGNSA come from the germline V gene. This CDR3 has 13 amino acids. V was clipped by 5 bases and J by 2 bases, with 10 bases between them. Full variable domain (remainder filled in from reference TRBV7-2 and TRBJ2-7): GAGVSQSPSNKVTEKGKDVELRCDPISGHTALYWYRQSLGQGLEFLIYFQGNSAPDKSGLPSDRFSAERTGGSVSTLTIQRTQQEDSAVYLCASSRLDAYEQYFGPGTRLTVT.

This clonotype was recorded many times. The V and J genes are TRBV3-1 and TRBJ2-5; maybe TRBD2 (6 bases). The CDR3 runs to 11 residues. V lost 3 bases to trimming and J lost 8 bases, with 7 bases between them. Per the germline V gene, CDR1 is LGHDT and CDR2 is YNNKEL (reference sequence). This CDR3 reads CASSHAGTQYF. In DNA, the CDR3 is TGTGCCAGCAGCCACGCGGGAACCCAGTACTTC.

This chain joins TRBV18 and TRBJ2-7; 8 nucleotides match TRBD1. The V segment lost 2 bases and the J segment 5 bases; nucleotides outside the gene matches: 5. Germline assignment: CDR1 KGHSH and CDR2 LQKENI. The CDR3 loop spans 14 amino acids. CDR3 nucleotides: TGTGCCAGCTCACCATCCCAGGGGGCTCACGAGCAGTACTTC. Residues: CASSPSQGAHEQYF. Supplemented by reference TRBV18 and TRBJ2-7, the full variable domain reads NAGVMQNPRHLVRRRGQEARLRCSPMKGHSHVYWYRQLPEEGLKFMVYLQKENIIDESGMPKERFSAEFPKEGPSILRIQQVVRGDSAAYFCASSPSQGAHEQYFGPGTRLTVT.

This clonotype was detected many times. The chain uses TRBV7-2 and TRBJ2-3; 7 bases map to TRBD2. Germline V CDR1 and CDR2: SGHTA, FQGNSA. With 2 bases clipped from V and 8 bases from J, the junction kept 19 bases outside the gene matches. This CDR3 is built from 18 residues. The CDR3 DNA reads as TGTGCCAGCAGCTTAACTCCGTCTCTCGGGAGGCGAATCGGTACGCAGTATTTT. It specifies CASSLTPSLGRRIGTQYF.

This clonotype has more than one count but fewer than ten. The chain employs TRBV20-1 and TRBJ2-3, with D perhaps matching TRBD2 (5 bases). The ends were cut back, 5 bases at V and 4 bases at J, with 13 bases in the middle. This CDR3 has 13 residues. The germline CDR1 and CDR2 sequences are DFQATT and SNEGSKA (reference sequence). The CDR3 spells CSAAGLFSDTQYF. The CDR3 region has the DNA TGCAGTGCTGCCGGACTTTTTTCAGATACGCAGTATTTT.

There are a few counts of this clonotype. The CDR3 sequence: CASSLKRGPLNTEAFF. CDR3 sequence (DNA): TGTGCCAGCAGTTTAAAAAGGGGACCCTTGAACACTGAAGCTTTCTTT. J is TRBJ1-1 and V is TRBV12-3 or TRBV12-4, with D possibly matching TRBD1 (5 bases). The CDR3 consists of 16 residues. Trimming took off 2 bases at V and 0 bases at J, with 13 bases between the two ends.

In its sample, this clonotype was seen many times. The rearrangement joins TRBV7-2 to TRBJ2-7; no clear D gene. The germline V and J ends were trimmed by 3 bases and 2 bases, with 8 bases remaining between them. CDR1 is SGHTA and CDR2 is FQGNSA in the germline V gene. The CDR3 sequence is 13 residues long. CDR3 residues: CASSFGPTYEQYF. As DNA, the CDR3 is TGTGCCAGCAGCTTTGGACCCACCTACGAGCAGTACTTC.

About this clonotype itself: A single base separates this from a much larger clone, so it may be a read error. The rearrangement uses TRBV7-9 and TRBJ1-6; D gene ambiguous. Germline V lookup: CDR1 SEHNR, CDR2 FQNEAQ (reference sequence). The CDR3 length is 11 residues. CDR3 in DNA: TGTACCAGCGGGGATAATTCACCCCTCCACTTT. Amino acids: CTSGDNSPLHF. The variable domain in full, completed from reference TRBV7-9 and TRBJ1-6, reads DTGVSQNPRHKITKRGQNVTFRCDPISEHNRLYWYRQTLGQGPEFLTYFQNEAQLEKSRLLSDRFSAERPKGSFSTLEIQRTEQGDSAMYLCTSGDNSPLHFGNGTRLTVT.

This clonotype has a count of ten or more. CDR3 region: CASSFNSQGRYTF. The CDR3 coding sequence is TGTGCCAGCAGCTTTAACTCCCAGGGCCGCTACACCTTC. This chain links TRBV11-3 with TRBJ1-2; tentative D call: TRBD1 (5 bases). CDR1 is SGHNT and CDR2 is YENEEA in the germline V gene. The CDR3 sequence is 13 residues long. Trimming took 3 bases from V and 9 from J, leaving 14 bases between them.

This clonotype was detected ten times or more. V and J are TRBV7-2 and TRBJ1-2; D remains unclear. This CDR3 region has 14 residues. Per germline, CDR1 SGHTA and CDR2 FQGNSA. Trimming took off 3 bases at V and 8 bases at J, with 16 bases between the two ends. The DNA of the CDR3 is TGTGCCAGCAGCTTGGGGAGTTACGGGAGGGGCTACACCTTC. As protein: CASSLGSYGRGYTF.

This clonotype has at least ten counts. In DNA form, the CDR3 reads TGTGCCAGCAGAAAGAGGACCCAGAGCTCCTACAATGAGCAGTTCTTC. Protein product: CASRKRTQSSYNEQFF. The chain links TRBV11-1 to TRBJ2-1; D remains unclear. Germline CDR1 reads SGHAT; CDR2 reads FQDESV (reference sequence). V lost 6 bases to trimming and J lost 0 bases, with 15 bases between them. This CDR3 is built from 16 residues. Together with reference TRBV11-1 and TRBJ2-1, the CDR3 gives the full variable domain: EAEVAQSPRYKITEKSQAVAFWCDPISGHATLYWYRQILGQGPELLVQFQDESVVDDSQLPKDRFSAERLKGVDSTLKIQPAELGDSAMYLCASRKRTQSSYNEQFFGPGTRLTVL.

This chain joins TRBV5-1 and TRBJ2-6, with a tentative D call TRBD2 (7 bases). Per germline, CDR1 SGHRS and CDR2 YFSETQ. V gave up 4 bases and J gave up 0 bases, with 14 bases separating them. This CDR3 is 17 amino acids long. This CDR3 reads CASSHGGGRSGANVLTF. The CDR3 nucleotides are TGCGCCAGCAGCCATGGGGGGGGCCGCTCTGGGGCCAACGTCCTGACTTTC.

This clonotype has at least ten counts. The chain is built from TRBV7-2 and TRBJ2-1, with D possibly being TRBD2 (6 bases). The CDR3 has 16 amino acids. V lost 1 base and J lost 5, with 15 bases in between. In germline, CDR1 is SGHTA, CDR2 FQGNSA. CDR3 nucleotides: TGTGCCAGCAGCTTAGGTTTAGCGGTAAGGGACAATGAGCAGTTCTTC. It translates to CASSLGLAVRDNEQFF.

This clonotype has only a few counts. The V call is TRBV9, the J call TRBJ2-5; D possibly corresponds to TRBD1 (5 bases). Germline values: CDR1 SGDLS, CDR2 YYNGEE. V shed 0 bases and J shed 2 bases, with 8 bases lying between them. This CDR3 is built from 14 residues. The CDR3 region has the DNA TGTGCCAGCAGCGTAGAAGGGGTGCAAGAGACCCAGTACTTC. Its translation: CASSVEGVQETQYF.

This clonotype was observed a handful of times. The gene calls are TRBV15 and TRBJ1-3; D gene uncertain. Germline assignment: CDR1 LNHNV and CDR2 YYDKDF (reference sequence). The CDR3 extends over 14 amino acids. Trimming took off 0 bases at V and 6 bases at J, with 9 bases between the two ends. This CDR3 reads CATSRERAENTIYF. The CDR3 DNA reads as TGTGCCACCAGCAGAGAAAGGGCGGAAAACACCATATATTTT.

This clonotype appeared many times. The V gene is TRBV12-3 or TRBV12-4, the J gene TRBJ1-1; 7 bases fit TRBD1. CDR3 size: 14 residues. V lost 5 bases, J lost 3 bases, and 6 bases stayed unmatched. CDR3 nucleotides: TGTGCCAGCAGTCCCACAGGGGAGTACACTGAAGCTTTCTTT. Its translation is CASSPTGEYTEAFF.

This clonotype was counted many times. The chain links TRBV7-2 to TRBJ2-3, with 9 bases matching TRBD2. CDR1 is SGHTA and CDR2 is FQGNSA in the germline V gene. Unmatched junction bases numbered 10, after V lost 0 bases and J lost 3 bases. The CDR3 has 18 amino acids. CDR3 coding DNA: TGTGCCAGCAGCTTAGCGCGGGTAGCGGGAGAGCAGACAGATACGCAGTATTTT. Amino acid sequence: CASSLARVAGEQTDTQYF.

This chain uses TRBV14 with TRBJ2-3; D is tentatively TRBD1 or TRBD2 (6 bases each). Germline lookup yields CDR1 SGHDN and CDR2 FVKESK. This CDR3 has 14 amino acids. Trimming removed 4 bases from V and 8 bases from J, with 16 bases in between. CDR3 amino acids: CASSLDSQGGTQYF. The CDR3 bases are TGTGCCAGCAGCCTCGACTCACAGGGAGGTACGCAGTATTTT.